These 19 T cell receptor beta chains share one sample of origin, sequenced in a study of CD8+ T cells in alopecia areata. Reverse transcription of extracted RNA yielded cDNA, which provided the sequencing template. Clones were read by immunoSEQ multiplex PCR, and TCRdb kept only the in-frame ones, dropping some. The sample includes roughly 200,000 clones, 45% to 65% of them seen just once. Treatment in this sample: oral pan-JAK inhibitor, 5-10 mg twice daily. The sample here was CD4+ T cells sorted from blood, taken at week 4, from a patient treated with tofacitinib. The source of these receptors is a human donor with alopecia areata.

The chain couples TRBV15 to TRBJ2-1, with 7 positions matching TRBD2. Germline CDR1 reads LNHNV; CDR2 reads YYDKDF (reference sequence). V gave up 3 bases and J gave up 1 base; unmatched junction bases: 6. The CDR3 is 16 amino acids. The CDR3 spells CATSSAVGGSYNEQFF. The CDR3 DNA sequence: TGTGCCACCAGCAGCGCGGTCGGGGGGTCCTACAATGAGCAGTTCTTC. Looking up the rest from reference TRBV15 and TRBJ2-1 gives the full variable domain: DAMVIQNPRYQVTQFGKPVTLSCSQTLNHNVMYWYQQKSSQAPKLLFHYYDKDFNNEADTPDNFQSRRPNTSFCFLDIRSPGLGDTAMYLCATSSAVGGSYNEQFFGPGTRLTVL.

This chain's CDR3 is CASSLSGTGNEKLFF. The CDR3 DNA is TGTGCCAGCAGCTTGTCTGGGACAGGCAATGAAAAACTGTTTTTT. The V call is TRBV7-6, the J call TRBJ1-4, with 8 bases that match TRBD1. This CDR3 has 15 residues. Germline V gene lookup returns CDR1 SGHVS and CDR2 FNYEAQ. After removal of 3 bases from V and 5 bases from J, the junction contained 5 bases not matched to a gene.

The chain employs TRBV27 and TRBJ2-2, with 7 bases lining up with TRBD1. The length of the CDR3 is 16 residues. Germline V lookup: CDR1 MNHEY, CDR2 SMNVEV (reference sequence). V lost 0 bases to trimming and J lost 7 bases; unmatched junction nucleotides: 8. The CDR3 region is CASSLSPGGIDGELFF. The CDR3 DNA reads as TGTGCCAGCAGTTTATCCCCAGGGGGTATAGACGGGGAGCTGTTTTTT.

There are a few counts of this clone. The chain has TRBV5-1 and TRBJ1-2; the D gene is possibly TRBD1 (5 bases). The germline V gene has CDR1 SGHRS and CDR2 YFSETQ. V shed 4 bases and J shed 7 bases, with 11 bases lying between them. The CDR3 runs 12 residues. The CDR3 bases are TGCGCCAGCAGCCCAGGGATCTTTGGCTACACCTTC. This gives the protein CASSPGIFGYTF.

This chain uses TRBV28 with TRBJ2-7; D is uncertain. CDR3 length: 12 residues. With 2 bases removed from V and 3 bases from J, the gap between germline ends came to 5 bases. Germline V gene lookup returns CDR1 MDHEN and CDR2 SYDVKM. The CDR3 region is CASSLVDYEQYF. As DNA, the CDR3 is TGTGCCAGCAGTTTAGTAGACTACGAGCAGTACTTC.

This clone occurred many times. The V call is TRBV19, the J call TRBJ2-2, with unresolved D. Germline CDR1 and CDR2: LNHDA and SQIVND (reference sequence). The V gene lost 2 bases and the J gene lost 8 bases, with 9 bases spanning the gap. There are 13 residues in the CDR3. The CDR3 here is CASSIPPRGELFF. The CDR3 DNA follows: TGTGCCAGTAGTATACCCCCGAGGGGGGAGCTGTTTTTT. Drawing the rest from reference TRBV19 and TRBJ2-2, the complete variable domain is DGGITQSPKYLFRKEGQNVTLSCEQNLNHDAMYWYRQDPGQGLRLIYYSQIVNDFQKGDIAEGYSVSREKKESFPLTVTSAQKNPTAFYLCASSIPPRGELFFGEGSRLTVL.

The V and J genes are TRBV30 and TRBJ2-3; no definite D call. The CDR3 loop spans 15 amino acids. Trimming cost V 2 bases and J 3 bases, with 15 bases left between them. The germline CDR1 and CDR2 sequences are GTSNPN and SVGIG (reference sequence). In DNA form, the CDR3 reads TGTGCCTGGAGTCACCGGCTGGCCCTAACAGATACGCAGTATTTT. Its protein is CAWSHRLALTDTQYF. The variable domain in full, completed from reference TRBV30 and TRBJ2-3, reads SQTIHQWPATLVQPVGSPLSLECTVEGTSNPNLYWYRQAAGRGLQLLFYSVGIGQISSEVPQNLSASRPQDRQFILSSKKLLLSDSGFYLCAWSHRLALTDTQYFGPGTRLTVL.

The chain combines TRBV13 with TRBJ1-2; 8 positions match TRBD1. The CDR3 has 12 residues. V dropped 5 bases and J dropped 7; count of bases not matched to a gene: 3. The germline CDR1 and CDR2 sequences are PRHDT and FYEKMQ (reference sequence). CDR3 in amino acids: CASSKQGVGYTF. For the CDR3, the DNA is TGTGCCAGCAGCAAACAGGGGGTTGGCTACACCTTC.

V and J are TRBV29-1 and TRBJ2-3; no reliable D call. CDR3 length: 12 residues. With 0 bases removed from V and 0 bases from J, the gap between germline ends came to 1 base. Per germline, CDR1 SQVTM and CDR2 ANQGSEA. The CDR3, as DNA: TGCAGCGTTGAAGACAGCACAGATACGCAGTATTTT. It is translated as CSVEDSTDTQYF.

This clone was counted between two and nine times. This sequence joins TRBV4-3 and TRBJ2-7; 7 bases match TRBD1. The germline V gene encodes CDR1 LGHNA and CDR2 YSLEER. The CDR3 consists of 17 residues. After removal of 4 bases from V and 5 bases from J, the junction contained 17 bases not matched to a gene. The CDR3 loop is CASSRKSFRDSINEQYF. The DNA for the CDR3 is TGCGCCAGCAGCCGCAAGAGTTTCAGGGACAGTATCAACGAGCAGTACTTC.

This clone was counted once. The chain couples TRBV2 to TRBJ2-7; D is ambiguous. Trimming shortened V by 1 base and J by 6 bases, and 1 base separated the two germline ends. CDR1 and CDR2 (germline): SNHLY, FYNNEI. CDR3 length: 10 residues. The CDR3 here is CASSEGEQYF. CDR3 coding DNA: TGTGCCAGCAGTGAAGGCGAGCAGTACTTC.

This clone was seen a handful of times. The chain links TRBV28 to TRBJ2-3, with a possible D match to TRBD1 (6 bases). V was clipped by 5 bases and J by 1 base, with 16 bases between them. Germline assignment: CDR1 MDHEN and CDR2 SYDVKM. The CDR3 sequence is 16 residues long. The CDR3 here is CASSTRWGRGTDTQYF. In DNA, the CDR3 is TGTGCCAGCAGTACTCGGTGGGGGCGGGGCACAGATACGCAGTATTTT. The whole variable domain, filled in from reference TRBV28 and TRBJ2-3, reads DVKVTQSSRYLVKRTGEKVFLECVQDMDHENMFWYRQDPGLGLRLIYFSYDVKMKEKGDIPEGYSVSREKKERFSLILESASTNQTSMYLCASSTRWGRGTDTQYFGPGTRLTVL.

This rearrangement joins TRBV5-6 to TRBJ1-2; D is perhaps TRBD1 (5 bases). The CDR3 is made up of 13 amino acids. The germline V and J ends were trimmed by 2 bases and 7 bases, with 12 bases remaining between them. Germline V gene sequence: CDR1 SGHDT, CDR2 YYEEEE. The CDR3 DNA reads TGTGCCAGCAGCTTCATGGGGCGTGGTGGCTACACCTTC. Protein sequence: CASSFMGRGGYTF.

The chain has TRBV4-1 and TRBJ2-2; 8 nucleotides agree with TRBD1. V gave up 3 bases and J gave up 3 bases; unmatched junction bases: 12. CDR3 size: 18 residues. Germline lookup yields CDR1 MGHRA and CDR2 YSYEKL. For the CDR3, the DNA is TGCGCCAGCAGCCAGTTCCGGACAGGGAAGGGATACACCGGGGAGCTGTTTTTT. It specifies CASSQFRTGKGYTGELFF.

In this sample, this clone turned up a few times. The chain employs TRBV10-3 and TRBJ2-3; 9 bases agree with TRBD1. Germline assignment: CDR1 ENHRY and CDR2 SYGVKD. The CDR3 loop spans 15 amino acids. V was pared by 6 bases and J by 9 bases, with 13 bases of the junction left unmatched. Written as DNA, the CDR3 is TGTGCCATCAGGGGACAGGGCCACTCATCGCCCACGCAGTATTTT. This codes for CAIRGQGHSSPTQYF.

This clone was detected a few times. CDR3 in amino acids: CASSKTGFAEAFF. DNA of the CDR3: TGTGCCAGCTCAAAAACAGGGTTTGCTGAAGCTTTCTTT. The J gene is TRBJ1-1, the V gene TRBV18; TRBD1 might be the D (6 bases). V dropped 5 bases and J dropped 6 bases, with 13 bases sitting between them. Germline CDR1 and CDR2: KGHSH and LQKENI. CDR3 length: 13 amino acids.

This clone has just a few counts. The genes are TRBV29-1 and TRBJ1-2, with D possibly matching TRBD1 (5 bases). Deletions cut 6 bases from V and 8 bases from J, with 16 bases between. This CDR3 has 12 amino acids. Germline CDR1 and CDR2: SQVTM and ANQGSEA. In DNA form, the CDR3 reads TGCAGCGTAGCTAGGGACGGAGGAGGCTACACCTTC. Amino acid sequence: CSVARDGGGYTF.

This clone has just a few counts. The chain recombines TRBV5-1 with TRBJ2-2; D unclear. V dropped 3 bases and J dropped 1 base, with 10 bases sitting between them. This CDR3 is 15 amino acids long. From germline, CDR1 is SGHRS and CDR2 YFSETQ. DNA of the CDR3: TGCGCCAGCAGCTCGGTACAGCGGAACACCGGGGAGCTGTTTTTT. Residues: CASSSVQRNTGELFF.

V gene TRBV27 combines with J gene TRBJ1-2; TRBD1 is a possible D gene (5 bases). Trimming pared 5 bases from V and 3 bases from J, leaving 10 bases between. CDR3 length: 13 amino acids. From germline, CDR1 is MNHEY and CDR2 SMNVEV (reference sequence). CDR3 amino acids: CASSQEGYYGYTF. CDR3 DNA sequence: TGTGCCAGCAGTCAGGAGGGGTACTATGGCTACACCTTC.